This entry features one T cell receptor beta chain sequence. Its antigen target is currently unknown. Base qualities are not at hand, and no much larger clone is one base apart. The patients picked for sequencing were ones in whom flow cytometry had shown an expansion of CD8+CD57+ cells. Every patient had a diagnosis of severe acquired aplastic anemia based on International Study of Aplastic Anemia and Agranulocytosis and Camitta criteria. At the time blood was sampled, none of the patients had received any therapy. TCR repertoires of sorted CD4+ and CD8+ blood T cells from severe aplastic anemia patients and healthy subjects were deep-sequenced in the study. Patients were enrolled under clinicaltrials.gov protocols 00001620, 01623167, 00001397, 00071045, 00081523 and 00961064 in the USA. Ficoll-Paque density gradient centrifugation was used to isolate peripheral blood mononuclear cells. Before DNA extraction, CD4+ and CD8+ T cells were sorted with FACS or magnetic beads.

The record originates from a study of CD8+CD57+ T cells in acquired aplastic anemia (dated by TCRdb to between 2017 and 2018). For the study in its entirety: DNA extracted from sorted CD4+ and CD8+ cells had a mean of around 3 ug, with a range of roughly 0.2 to 27.4 ug. CD8+CD57+ expansion was defined as frequency above the mean frequency observed in healthy subjects. General findings and caveats noted by the study authors: Patients and healthy controls showed no significant difference in CD8+ Simpson's diversity (P=0.060). Approximately 27 CD8+ CDR3 sequences were found in both patients and controls but appeared to be highly expressed in patients and within the immunodominant clones of the patients.

Genomic DNA was used as template for profiling of TCR beta VDJ combinations and CDR3 sequences. An Illumina HiSeq 2000 was used for TCR repertoire sequencing. The original pipeline was this. Repertoires were assessed using TRBV/TRBJ rearrangement plots, CDR3 size and DJ length profiles, and Simpson's diversity index. The most abundant DNA sequence in the deep sequencing data was taken as the immunodominant clone. CDR3 amino acid sequences were checked for sharing across subjects and were also compared against the VDJdb database and published repertoires. Clones were called with MiXCR by TCRdb after fastp trimmed the public reads at Q25, and only in-frame beta chains were retained. Rows are combined by CDR3 protein, so each entry shows the most common genes and DNA. The V and J calls and clone size come from TCRdb's table, not from the authors' own analysis. This sample lists about 95,000 distinct CDR3 sequences; around 62% were detected once. The top ten constitute over 55% of the sample.

Including the terminal cysteine and phenylalanine, the CDR3 comprises 13 residues. Just the 39-base CDR3 DNA is kept, in frame starting at base 1. V was cut back by 2 bases and J by 2 bases, leaving a gap of 6 bases between them. The germline V gene gives CDR1 as SNHLY and CDR2 as FYNNEI. The specimen sequenced was sorted CD4+, CD8+, or CD8+CD57+ T cells (not recorded which) from PBMCs. The sequence was obtained from a human donor with aplastic anemia. The chain couples TRBV2 to TRBJ2-5; the D gene assignment is ambiguous. Here is the DNA: TGTGCCAGCAGTGAAACCGGGCAAGAGACCCAGTACTTC. Protein translation: CASSETGQETQYF.